This TCR beta chain is drawn from a study of Ad26.COV2.S vaccination and SARS-CoV-2 variants. Study background: Intramuscular Ad26.COV2.S at 5x10^10 or 1x10^11 viral particles. Broader study findings: Substantial breadth was reported for post-vaccination spike-specific CD8+ and CD4+ T cells.

The germline V gene encodes CDR1 SQVTM and CDR2 ANQGSEA. Trimming at V came to 4 bases and at J to 0 bases, leaving 2 bases not matched to a gene. The CDR3 contains 14 residues. Note on this clone: Its matching antigen is unknown.

The sample's treatment: some 19 received Ad26.COV2.S at low or high dose, single or two shots; about five received placebo; per-sample allocation not given. It was on day 63 after the first vaccine or placebo injection that samples were taken. TCRdb's copy holds only in-frame clones and misses some; the assay was immunoSEQ multiplex PCR. The sample lists 300,000 to 350,000 clones, about 85% occurring once. The clonotype comes from a person between 18 and 59 years old who received the Ad26.COV2.S COVID-19 vaccine or a placebo. This chain joins TRBV29-1 and TRBJ2-2, with 7 bases matching TRBD1. The sample consisted of peripheral blood, taken in a trial of Ad26.COV2.S vaccine versus placebo. This CDR3 reads CSVAGGTNTGELFF. The CDR3 DNA reads TGCAGCGTTGCAGGGGGAACGAACACCGGGGAGCTGTTTTTT.